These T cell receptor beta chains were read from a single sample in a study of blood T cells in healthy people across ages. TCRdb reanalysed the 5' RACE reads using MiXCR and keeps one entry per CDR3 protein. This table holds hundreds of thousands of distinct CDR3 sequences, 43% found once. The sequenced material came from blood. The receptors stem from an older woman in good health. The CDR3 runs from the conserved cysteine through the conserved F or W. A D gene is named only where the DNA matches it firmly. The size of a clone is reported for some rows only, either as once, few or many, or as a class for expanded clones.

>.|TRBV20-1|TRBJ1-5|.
TGCAGTGCTAGAATAGCAGGGGCTAGCAATCAGCCCCAGCATTTT
CSARIAGASNQPQHF
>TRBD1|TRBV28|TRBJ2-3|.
TGTGCCAGCGGTAACAGGGGCATCACAGATACGCAGTATTTT
CASGNRGITDTQYF
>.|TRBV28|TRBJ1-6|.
TGTGCCAGCAGTTTATCCGATTCACCCCTCCACTTT
CASSLSDSPLHF
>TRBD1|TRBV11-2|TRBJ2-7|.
TGTGCCAGCAGGCGCCCGGGACAGCAGGCAGGCGAGCAGTACTTC
CASRRPGQQAGEQYF
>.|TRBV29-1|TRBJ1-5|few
TGCAGCGTGAGGTCGGTGGACGATCAGCCCCAGCATTTT
CSVRSVDDQPQHF
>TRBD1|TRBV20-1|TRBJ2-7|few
TGCAGTGCTGGGGACAGGGGGATTGGCGAGCAGTACTTC
CSAGDRGIGEQYF
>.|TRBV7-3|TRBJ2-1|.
TGTGCCAGCAGCTTATTGGGGAACAATGAGCAGTTCTTC
CASSLLGNNEQFF
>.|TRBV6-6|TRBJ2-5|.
TGTGCCAGCAGTTACTATGGCAGACGCCAAGAGACCCAGTACTTC
CASSYYGRRQETQYF
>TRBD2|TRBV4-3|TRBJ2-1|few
TGCGCCAGCAGCCCATTAGGGGGACTAGCGGGAGAATTCGATGAGCAGTTCTTC
CASSPLGGLAGEFDEQFF
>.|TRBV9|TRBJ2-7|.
TGTGCCAGCAGCGTAGAAGTTCAGGGTCCCTACGAGCAGTACTTC
CASSVEVQGPYEQYF
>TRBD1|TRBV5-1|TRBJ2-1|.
TGCGCCAGCAGCTTTTCGGACAGGTTCTACAATGAGCAGTTCTTC
CASSFSDRFYNEQFF
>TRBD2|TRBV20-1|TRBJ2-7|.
TGCAGTGCTAGACCAGGGACTAGCGGTGGTCCCTCCTACACCTACAATGAGCAGTACTTC
CSARPGTSGGPSYTYNEQYF
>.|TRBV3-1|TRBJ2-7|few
TGTGCCAGCAGCCAAGAGGGGGCGATGAACGAGCAGTACTTC
CASSQEGAMNEQYF
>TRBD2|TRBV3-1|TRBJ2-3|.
TGTGCCAGCAGCAATAGCGGGGCAAGCACAGATACGCAGTATTTT
CASSNSGASTDTQYF
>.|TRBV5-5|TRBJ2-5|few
TGTGCCAGCAGCTTGGACGGGGGAGTAGAAGAGACCCAGTACTTC
CASSLDGGVEETQYF
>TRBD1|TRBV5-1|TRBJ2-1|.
TGCGCCAGCAGCCCGACAGGGGCGCGGATCAATGAGCAGTTCTTC
CASSPTGARINEQFF
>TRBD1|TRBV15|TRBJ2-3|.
TGTGCCACCAGCAGAGTAAGGGACAGGGGCGTACTCACAGATACGCAGTATTTT
CATSRVRDRGVLTDTQYF
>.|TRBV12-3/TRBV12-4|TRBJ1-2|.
TGTGCCAGCAGCTGGTGGCAGGACTATGGCTACACCTTC
CASSWWQDYGYTF
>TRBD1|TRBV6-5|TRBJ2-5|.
TGTGCCAGCAGTTACGCGGGACAGGGAGGACGCCCGTACTTC
CASSYAGQGGRPYF
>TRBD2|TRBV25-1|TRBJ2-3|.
TGTGCCAGCAGTGAATGGGCTAGCGGCGCAGATACGCAGTATTTT
CASSEWASGADTQYF
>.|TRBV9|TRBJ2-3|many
TGTGCCAGCAGCGTGGAGGGGGGGAGACCTTCGGGCACAGATACGCAGTATTTT
CASSVEGGRPSGTDTQYF
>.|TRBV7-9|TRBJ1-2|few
TGTGCCAGCAGCTTGGGGTTACCAATAACCTATGGCTACACCTTC
CASSLGLPITYGYTF